This T cell receptor beta chain was identified during a study of T cell repertoires in cytomegalovirus infection. Study context: A matching HLA type, together with CMV infection, was signaled by public TCR beta signatures. Study observations and caveats: Carriers of CMV and the relevant HLA type were discriminated by public TCR beta frequency.

This clonotype has more than one count but fewer than ten. Its antigen is undetermined. TCRdb redid the calling of the reads with MiXCR, one entry per CDR3 protein. The sample has around 450,000 distinct CDR3 sequences, about 11% seen once. The sequenced sample was PBMCs. This receptor was identified in a human donor in good health (CMV status not recorded). Some clones in this sample may be carry-over from other donors' samples.

The CDR3 sequence: CASTIQADTQYF. The CDR3 DNA follows: TGTGCCAGCACCATCCAGGCGGATACGCAGTATTTT. The chain uses TRBV12-3 or TRBV12-4 and TRBJ2-3; D is ambiguous. The length of the CDR3 is 12 residues. Trimming took off 7 bases at V and 6 bases at J, with 11 bases between the two ends.